This entry lists 22 T cell receptor beta chains sequenced from one sample in a study of T-cell reconstitution after alpha-beta-depleted transplantation in children. Preparation of the TCRbeta library used unique molecular identifiers. TCRdb used MiXCR to reprocess the PCR reads, holding one entry per CDR3 protein. The sample has 550,000 to 600,000 distinct CDR3 sequences, approximately 22% seen once. Here the sequenced sample was PBMCs, mostly from graft donor cells, taken 360 days after TCRalphabeta/CD19-depleted stem cell transplant. These receptors were taken from a boy less than two years old who had a stem cell transplant for acute myeloid leukemia, so the T cells may come from the graft donor.

In its sample, this clonotype was seen a few times. The CDR3 nucleotides are TGCAGTGCTAGAGATCTCTTGGCGGAGAGCTATGGCTACACCTTC. Amino acids: CSARDLLAESYGYTF. The chain combines TRBV20-1 with TRBJ1-2; no definite D call. Per germline, CDR1 DFQATT and CDR2 SNEGSKA (reference sequence). Trimming took 0 bases from V and 4 from J, leaving 15 bases between them. This CDR3 contains 15 residues.

There are many counts of this clonotype. The chain recombines TRBV6-5 with TRBJ2-6; D is undetermined. CDR3 size: 13 residues. V was clipped by 2 bases and J by 4 bases, with 3 bases between them. From germline, CDR1 is MNHEY and CDR2 SVGAGI. CDR3 DNA sequence: TGTGCCAGCAGTTACAACGGGGCCAACGTCCTGACTTTC. It specifies CASSYNGANVLTF.

This clonotype was seen only a few times. The chain carries TRBV7-8 and TRBJ1-1, with D unresolved. There are 12 residues in the CDR3. Germline CDR1 is SGHVS and CDR2 is FQNEAQ. Trimming stripped 5 bases from V and 6 bases from J, with 10 bases between. The DNA of the CDR3 is TGTGCCAGCAGCGGATCAGGACCTGAAGCTTTCTTT. This encodes CASSGSGPEAFF.

Many counts were recorded for this clonotype. The V call is TRBV7-3, the J call TRBJ2-1, with 9 bases aligning to TRBD2. Trimming took 1 base from V and 9 from J; bases not matched to a gene: 4. This CDR3 has 14 amino acids. Germline V gives CDR1 SGHTA, CDR2 FQGTGA. Here the CDR3 reads CASSLSGGATEQFF. The DNA for the CDR3 is TGTGCCAGCAGCTTAAGCGGGGGGGCTACTGAGCAGTTCTTC. Full variable domain (outside the CDR3, taken from reference TRBV7-3 and TRBJ2-1): GAGVSQTPSNKVTEKGKYVELRCDPISGHTALYWYRQSLGQGPEFLIYFQGTGAADDSGLPNDRFFAVRPEGSVSTLKIQRTERGDSAVYLCASSLSGGATEQFFGPGTRLTVL.

This clonotype came up many times. This rearrangement joins TRBV6-1 to TRBJ1-6; D is possibly TRBD1 (5 bases). CDR3 size: 16 residues. Germline V gene sequence: CDR1 MNHNS, CDR2 SASEGT. With 7 bases removed from V and 6 bases from J, the gap between germline ends came to 19 bases. The CDR3 DNA is TGTGCCAGCACCCACGGCGGGGGTGTCCGTAATTCACCCCTCCACTTT. This translates into CASTHGGGVRNSPLHF.

CDR3 DNA sequence: TGCAGTGCTAGCGGTAGGGACCGCAATGAGCAGTTCTTC. It specifies CSASGRDRNEQFF. J is TRBJ2-1 and V is TRBV20-1; D may match TRBD1 or TRBD2 (5 bases each). The germline V and J ends were trimmed by 3 bases and 6 bases, with 12 bases remaining between them. CDR3 size: 13 residues. Germline V gene data show CDR1 as DFQATT and CDR2 as SNEGSKA (reference sequence).

This clonotype showed up just a few times. The chain uses TRBV12-3 or TRBV12-4 and TRBJ2-1, with D perhaps matching TRBD2 (6 bases). CDR3 length: 16 residues. Between the trimmed V and J ends, which lost 8 bases and 2 bases, there was a span of 19 bases. This CDR3 is CASRKALGTAYNEQFF. The CDR3 DNA follows: TGTGCCAGCCGTAAAGCGCTAGGGACTGCCTACAATGAGCAGTTCTTC.

In this sample, this clonotype turned up many times. The genes are TRBV5-1 and TRBJ2-1; a weak D match, TRBD2 (7 bases). CDR1 SGHRS and CDR2 YFSETQ come from the germline V gene. The V and J ends lost 3 bases and 6 bases respectively, with 10 bases between them. The CDR3 is 13 residues long. The CDR3 region has the DNA TGCGCCAGCAGCTGGAGGGGGGGCAATGAGCAGTTCTTC. Translation gives CASSWRGGNEQFF.

V and J are TRBV6-1 and TRBJ2-1; TRBD2 agrees at 12 bases. This CDR3 region has 14 residues. Germline CDR1 is MNHNS and CDR2 is SASEGT. The V and J ends lost 8 bases and 7 bases, in that order; junction bases with no gene match: 6. CDR3 nucleotide sequence: TGTGCCAGCGGTCTAGCGGGGGGGCCAAATGAGCAGTTCTTC. Translation gives CASGLAGGPNEQFF.

This clonotype was counted ten times or more. The chain couples TRBV6-5 to TRBJ2-7; D may be TRBD2 (6 bases). V dropped 6 bases and J dropped 5 bases, with 17 bases sitting between them. Looked up from germline, CDR1 is MNHEY and CDR2 is SVGAGI. This CDR3 has 14 amino acids. This CDR3 is CASSHGGNADEQYF. The CDR3 nucleotides read TGTGCCAGCAGCCACGGGGGTAATGCGGACGAGCAGTACTTC.

The chain carries TRBV6-5 and TRBJ2-3; D is ambiguous. Trimming removed 2 bases at V and 2 bases at J, with 11 bases between. The CDR3 extends over 15 amino acids. Germline values: CDR1 MNHEY, CDR2 SVGAGI. This CDR3 is CASSYGPGSTDTQYF. The DNA for the CDR3 is TGTGCCAGCAGTTACGGCCCGGGCTCCACAGATACGCAGTATTTT.

This clonotype was seen ten or more times. The gene calls are TRBV6-6 and TRBJ2-1; D ambiguous. The CDR3 totals 12 residues. CDR1 and CDR2 from the germline V gene are MNHNY and SVGAGI (reference sequence). The ends were cut back, 5 bases at V and 9 bases at J, with 11 bases in the middle. CDR3 amino acids: CASSPLHGEQFF. CDR3 nucleotide sequence: TGTGCCAGCAGTCCACTTCACGGTGAGCAGTTCTTC.

This clonotype was seen repeatedly, ten times or more. This chain uses TRBV15 with TRBJ2-3; no clear D. The V end lost 2 bases, the J end lost 5 bases, and 8 bases lay between the germline ends. Per the germline V gene, CDR1 is LNHNV and CDR2 is YYDKDF (reference sequence). The length of the CDR3 is 13 residues. The CDR3 DNA reads TGTGCCACCAGCAGAAGTCCGAAAGATACGCAGTATTTT. Its translation is CATSRSPKDTQYF. Full variable domain (outside the CDR3, taken from reference TRBV15 and TRBJ2-3): DAMVIQNPRYQVTQFGKPVTLSCSQTLNHNVMYWYQQKSSQAPKLLFHYYDKDFNNEADTPDNFQSRRPNTSFCFLDIRSPGLGDTAMYLCATSRSPKDTQYFGPGTRLTVL.

This clonotype was counted between two and nine times. The CDR3 sequence: CASSPPGHSSYEQYV. As DNA, the CDR3 is TGTGCCAGCAGCCCACCGGGCCATAGCTCCTACGAGCAGTACGTC. The chain links TRBV5-6 to TRBJ2-7; D gene unclear. The germline CDR1 and CDR2 sequences are SGHDT and YYEEEE. V was pared by 4 bases and J by 0 bases, with 14 bases between. The CDR3 length is 15 residues.

DNA for the CDR3: TGCAGTGCCTCCTGGGGGGGGCCCGGGAATGAGCAGTTCTTC. Amino acids: CSASWGGPGNEQFF. The chain has TRBV20-1 and TRBJ2-1; a possible D gene is TRBD2 (7 bases). Looked up from germline, CDR1 is DFQATT and CDR2 is SNEGSKA (reference sequence). This CDR3 comprises 14 residues. The V end was cut by 6 bases, the J end by 7 bases, with 19 bases between.

This clonotype was found many times. This sequence joins TRBV11-2 and TRBJ2-3; TRBD2 is a possible D gene (5 bases). Trimming left V 0 bases short and J 2 bases short, with 6 bases between. The germline gives CDR1 SGHAT, CDR2 FQNNGV. The CDR3 totals 14 residues. The CDR3 nucleotides read TGTGCCAGCAGCTTAGACGACTACACAGATACGCAGTATTTT. Translated: CASSLDDYTDTQYF. The whole variable domain, filled in from reference TRBV11-2 and TRBJ2-3, reads EAGVAQSPRYKIIEKRQSVAFWCNPISGHATLYWYQQILGQGPKLLIQFQNNGVVDDSQLPKDRFSAERLKGVDSTLKIQPAKLEDSAVYLCASSLDDYTDTQYFGPGTRLTVL.

This clonotype was counted between two and nine times. V is TRBV5-6 and J is TRBJ2-1, with D possibly being TRBD2 (5 bases). The length of the CDR3 is 15 residues. The germline V gene has CDR1 SGHDT and CDR2 YYEEEE. V was clipped by 6 bases and J by 6 bases, with 19 bases between them. The CDR3 coding sequence is TGTGCCAGCACCGCGACAACTCCCCGGGGCAATGAGCAGTTCTTC. Translating it yields CASTATTPRGNEQFF. Filled out from reference TRBV5-6 and TRBJ2-1, the complete variable domain reads DAGVTQSPTHLIKTRGQQVTLRCSPKSGHDTVSWYQQALGQGPQFIFQYYEEEERQRGNFPDRFSGHQFPNYSSELNVNALLLGDSALYLCASTATTPRGNEQFFGPGTRLTVL.

This chain links TRBV7-2 with TRBJ2-3; no reliable D call. CDR3 length: 15 residues. Germline V gives CDR1 SGHTA, CDR2 FQGNSA. V was shortened by 3 bases and J by 0 bases, with 10 bases between the two germline ends. CDR3 protein: CASSLEEQSTDTQYF. CDR3 DNA: TGTGCCAGCAGCTTGGAAGAACAAAGCACAGATACGCAGTATTTT. Full variable domain (rest looked up from reference TRBV7-2 and TRBJ2-3): GAGVSQSPSNKVTEKGKDVELRCDPISGHTALYWYRQSLGQGLEFLIYFQGNSAPDKSGLPSDRFSAERTGGSVSTLTIQRTQQEDSAVYLCASSLEEQSTDTQYFGPGTRLTVL.

This clonotype showed up many times. This chain joins TRBV5-6 and TRBJ2-2, with no clear D. This CDR3 is built from 16 residues. Germline assignment: CDR1 SGHDT and CDR2 YYEEEE. Trimming pared 2 bases from V and 5 bases from J, leaving 16 bases between. The chain's CDR3 is CASSFSDIVGTGELFF. The CDR3 nucleotides read TGTGCCAGCAGCTTTTCGGATATAGTGGGGACCGGGGAGCTGTTTTTT.

V gene TRBV5-1 combines with J gene TRBJ2-3; perhaps TRBD2 as D (6 bases). The germline CDR1 and CDR2 sequences are SGHRS and YFSETQ. V was clipped by 4 bases and J by 1 base, with 13 bases between them. This CDR3 has 15 residues. This CDR3 reads CASSPTSLGTDTQYF. The CDR3 DNA follows: TGCGCCAGCAGCCCCACTAGCTTGGGCACAGATACGCAGTATTTT.

This clonotype has at least ten counts. The V call is TRBV3-1, the J call TRBJ2-7, with unresolved D. V was trimmed by 4 bases and J by 2 bases, leaving 12 bases between them. This CDR3 comprises 14 residues. Germline loops: CDR1 LGHDT, CDR2 YNNKEL (reference sequence). CDR3 in DNA: TGTGCCAGCAGCCTGTCGGGCCCACCCTACGAGCAGTACTTC. As protein: CASSLSGPPYEQYF.

The V gene is TRBV29-1, the J gene TRBJ2-1, with 14 nucleotides matching TRBD2. With 7 bases clipped from V and 5 bases from J, the junction kept 4 bases outside the gene matches. The CDR3 consists of 14 residues. Germline assignment: CDR1 SQVTM and CDR2 ANQGSEA. CDR3 sequence (DNA): TGCAGCGCCGCGACTAGCGGGGGGGACAATGAGCAGTTCTTC. Translating gives CSAATSGGDNEQFF.